Each of the 15 T cell receptor beta chains below was sequenced from the same sample in a study of blood T cells in healthy people across ages. A second PCR, run for about 7 to 11 cycles, used a sample-barcoded 5' primer plus a J-beta primer mix. TCRdb reprocessed the 5' RACE reads via MiXCR and lists one record per CDR3 protein. Of about 1 million distinct CDR3 sequences in the sample, over 35% were seen once. Sequenced input: blood. Receptor source: a woman between 55 and 75 years old in good health.

V and J are TRBV4-2 and TRBJ1-5, with D hard to call. Deletions cut 0 bases from V and 0 bases from J, with 12 bases between. CDR1 LGHNA and CDR2 YNFKEQ come from the germline V gene. The CDR3 runs to 17 residues. CDR3 nucleotides: TGTGCCAGCAGCCAAGAAGTTGGGTCCATTAGCAATCAGCCCCAGCATTTT. The encoded protein is CASSQEVGSISNQPQHF.

This clonotype occurred a few times. The V and J genes are TRBV30 and TRBJ2-7, with D perhaps TRBD2 (6 bases). Germline V CDR1 and CDR2: GTSNPN, SVGIG (reference sequence). The CDR3 is 12 residues long. The germline V and J ends were trimmed by 4 bases and 6 bases, with 13 bases remaining between them. The CDR3 here is CAWKGLGSEQYF. The CDR3 nucleotides are TGTGCCTGGAAGGGACTTGGGAGCGAGCAGTACTTC.

The chain has TRBV6-6 and TRBJ2-7, with 11 bases lining up with TRBD2. The J call is uncertain, as TRBJ2-1 better fits the DNA end. The CDR3 spans 17 residues. The germline gives CDR1 MNHNY, CDR2 SVGAGI (reference sequence). The CDR3 coding sequence is TGTGCCAGCAGTTACTCGATCTCCGGGACTAGCGGCGATGAGCAGTTCTTC. Its translation is CASSYSISGTSGDEQFF.

This clonotype was observed a handful of times. The rearrangement uses TRBV27 and TRBJ1-5; a weak D match, TRBD1 (5 bases). Between the trimmed V and J ends, which lost 5 bases and 3 bases, there was a span of 11 bases. There are 14 residues in the CDR3. Germline CDR1 and CDR2: MNHEY and SMNVEV (reference sequence). CDR3 DNA sequence: TGTGCCAGCAGTCCCAGGGACCACAATCAGCCCCAGCATTTT. This encodes CASSPRDHNQPQHF.

This clonotype was counted at least ten times. One end of the junction fails to match germline, which may point to a read error. The chain recombines TRBV5-1 with TRBJ2-1; 9 bases agree with TRBD1. The CDR3 length is 14 residues. Germline CDR1 and CDR2: SGHRS and YFSETQ. The CDR3 coding sequence is TGTGCCAGCAGCCTCGGACAGGGGAACAATGAGCAGTTCTTC. Translated, it gives CASSLGQGNNEQFF. The full variable domain, its missing parts supplied by reference TRBV5-1 and TRBJ2-1, is KAGVTQTPRYLIKTRGQQVTLSCSPISGHRSVSWYQQTPGQGLQFLFEYFSETQRNKGNFPGRFSGRQFSNSRSEMNVSTLELGDSALYLCASSLGQGNNEQFFGPGTRLTVL.

The gene calls are TRBV3-1 and TRBJ2-3; TRBD2 agrees at 8 bases. Germline CDR1 LGHDT, CDR2 YNNKEL (reference sequence). V shed 4 bases and J 5 bases; nucleotides not matched to a gene: 8. The CDR3 spans 15 residues. The CDR3 bases are TGTGCCAGCAGCCTTAAGCGGGAGCGGGGAGATACGCAGTATTTT. It encodes CASSLKRERGDTQYF.

The chain joins TRBV6-2 or TRBV6-3 to TRBJ2-3; TRBD2 matches at 12 bases. Trimming removed 2 bases from V and 10 bases from J; junction bases left unmatched: 13. Germline V gene sequence: CDR1 MNHEY, CDR2 SVGEGT. The CDR3 is made up of 17 amino acids. This chain's CDR3 is CASSYPPSGRAPRPQYF. The DNA of the CDR3 is TGTGCCAGCAGTTACCCCCCTAGCGGGAGGGCCCCCCGTCCGCAGTATTTT.

The CDR3 is CSAGGLAGAHNEQFF. DNA for the CDR3: TGCAGTGCGGGGGGACTAGCGGGAGCCCACAATGAGCAGTTCTTC. The chain employs TRBV20-1 and TRBJ2-1; 14 nucleotides match TRBD2. Germline-derived CDR1 and CDR2 are DFQATT and SNEGSKA (reference sequence). The CDR3 is made up of 15 amino acids. The V gene end was trimmed by 6 bases and the J gene end by 5 bases; junction bases not matched to a gene: 6.

The chain combines TRBV24-1 with TRBJ2-1; TRBD2 matches 9 bases. The ends lost 0 bases at V and 13 bases at J; junction bases unmatched: 15. CDR3 length equals 17 residues. CDR1 is KGHDR, CDR2 SFDVKD, per germline. The CDR3 DNA sequence: TGTGCCACCAGTGATTTGGTGGGGGGGGACGCGGGAGGGCGCCAGTTCTTC. This gives the protein CATSDLVGGDAGGRQFF.

The genes are TRBV7-9 and TRBJ1-6; 8 bases map to TRBD1. J was trimmed by 7 bases and V by 2 bases; bases with no gene match: 7. This CDR3 is 16 amino acids long. Germline V CDR1 and CDR2: SEHNR, FQNEAQ (reference sequence). CDR3 amino acids: CASSLSGGEWNSPLHF. The CDR3 DNA reads as TGTGCCAGCAGCTTATCAGGGGGCGAATGGAATTCACCCCTCCACTTT.

This CDR3 reads CASSQSRRAGTISDTQYF. In nucleotides, the CDR3 is TGTGCCAGCAGCCAATCCCGAAGAGCGGGAACAATCTCAGATACGCAGTATTTT. V usage is TRBV4-2 and J usage is TRBJ2-3, with TRBD2 identical over 7 bases. V trimming: 2 bases; J trimming: 4 bases; junction bases outside the gene matches: 15. This CDR3 has 18 residues. Per germline, CDR1 LGHNA and CDR2 YNFKEQ.

This clonotype was found a few times. This chain links TRBV2 with TRBJ2-7; D unclear. CDR3 length equals 12 residues. Germline V gene lookup returns CDR1 SNHLY and CDR2 FYNNEI. V was clipped by 2 bases and J by 3 bases, with 5 bases between them. CDR3 amino acids: CASSERSYEQYF. DNA for the CDR3: TGTGCCAGCAGTGAACGCAGCTACGAGCAGTACTTC.

The chain has TRBV20-1 and TRBJ2-1; 14 bases agree with TRBD2. CDR3 size: 18 residues. Germline V gene data show CDR1 as DFQATT and CDR2 as SNEGSKA (reference sequence). Germline trimming cut 6 bases from V and 5 bases from J; bases unmatched to any gene: 15. CDR3 sequence: CSAIGGLGTSGSDNEQFF. CDR3 coding DNA: TGCAGTGCGATAGGGGGTTTAGGGACTAGCGGGAGTGACAATGAGCAGTTCTTC.

The CDR3, as DNA: TGCGCCAGCAGTGAGTCCGCAGCAGGGGGGTCCTACGAGCAGTACTTC. Protein sequence: CASSESAAGGSYEQYF. The chain employs TRBV10-2 and TRBJ2-7; the D gene is possibly TRBD1 (7 bases). This CDR3 comprises 16 residues. The V gene lost 0 bases and the J gene lost 1 base, with 13 bases spanning the gap. Germline V CDR1 and CDR2: WSHSY, SAAADI.

This clonotype was counted between two and nine times. V usage is TRBV7-3 and J usage is TRBJ2-7, with 8 positions matching TRBD2. The germline CDR1 and CDR2 sequences are SGHTA and FQGTGA. V gave up 7 bases and J gave up 0 bases; unmatched junction bases: 8. The CDR3 is 15 residues long. DNA of the CDR3: TGTGCCAGCACCACGGCGGGAGGCCCCTCCTACGAGCAGTACTTC. It yields the protein CASTTAGGPSYEQYF.